The present T cell receptor (beta chain) was sequenced within a study of T cell repertoires in cytomegalovirus infection. Across the whole study: Public TCR beta signatures were indicative of both CMV infection and a matching HLA type. The study's findings and limits: Frequencies of public TCR beta families were cumulated, and this identified carriers of CMV plus the relevant HLA. The ex vivo response showed dominance by HLA-C-restricted CMV-specific TCR beta clonotypes.

This clonotype has just a few counts. Its specificity is unknown. TCRdb reprocessed the reads via MiXCR and lists one record per CDR3 protein. The data contain 200,000 to 300,000 distinct CDR3 sequences, around 9% of them singletons. Germline assignment: CDR1 WSHSY and CDR2 SAAADI. Trimming stripped 6 bases from V and 5 bases from J, with 14 bases between. The CDR3 is made up of 14 amino acids. This receptor was identified in a human donor in good health (CMV status not recorded). Some clones in this sample may be carry-over from other donors' samples. Specimen: PBMCs. The chain recombines TRBV10-2 with TRBJ2-1; the D is unclear. The CDR3 nucleotides read TGCGCCAGCAGGCTTCCAGGACCTAACAATGAGCAGTTCTTC. Residues: CASRLPGPNNEQFF.